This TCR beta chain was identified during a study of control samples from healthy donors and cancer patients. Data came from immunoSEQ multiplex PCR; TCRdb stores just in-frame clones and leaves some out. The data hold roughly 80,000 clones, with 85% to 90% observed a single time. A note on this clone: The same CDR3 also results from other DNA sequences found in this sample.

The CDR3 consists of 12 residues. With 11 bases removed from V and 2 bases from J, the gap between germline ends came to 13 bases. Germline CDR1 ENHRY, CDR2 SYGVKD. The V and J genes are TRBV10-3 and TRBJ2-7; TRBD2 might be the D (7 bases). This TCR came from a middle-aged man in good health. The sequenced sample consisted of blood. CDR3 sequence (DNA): TGTGCCGGGGGCGGGGGTGCCTACGAGCAGTACTTC. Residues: CAGGGGAYEQYF.